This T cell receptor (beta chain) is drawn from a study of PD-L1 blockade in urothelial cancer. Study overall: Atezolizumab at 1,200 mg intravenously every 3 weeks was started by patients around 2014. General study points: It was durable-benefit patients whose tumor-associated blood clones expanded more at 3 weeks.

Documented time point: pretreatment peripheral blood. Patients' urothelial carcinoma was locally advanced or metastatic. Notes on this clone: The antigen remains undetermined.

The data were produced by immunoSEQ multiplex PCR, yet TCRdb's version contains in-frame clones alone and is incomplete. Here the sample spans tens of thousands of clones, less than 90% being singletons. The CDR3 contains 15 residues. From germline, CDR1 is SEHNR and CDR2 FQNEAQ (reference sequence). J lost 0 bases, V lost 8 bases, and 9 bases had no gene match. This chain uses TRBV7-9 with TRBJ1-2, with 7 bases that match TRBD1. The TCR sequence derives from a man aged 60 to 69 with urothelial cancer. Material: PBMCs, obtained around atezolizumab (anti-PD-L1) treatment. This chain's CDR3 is CASALLQGANYGYTF. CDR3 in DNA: TGTGCCAGCGCCCTGTTGCAGGGGGCTAACTATGGCTACACCTTC.